The entry below gives a single T cell receptor beta chain sequence along with its context. Its antigen is unknown. The sample is drawn from a study of CXCR3-negative and CXCR3-positive naive CD8 T cells. Some 300,000 cells per CD8+ T cell subset were flow-sorted in triplicate. UMI-tagged TRB cDNA libraries were built via 5' RACE. With the 5' RACE reads reprocessed, TCRdb shows one record per CDR3 protein and no DNA. Its listing shows some 40,000 distinct CDR3 sequences. CDR3 length: 14 amino acids. Overall study results and limits: Naive subsets had comparable surface CD5; TCR strength was inferred from TRB CDR3 properties. Cryopreserved cells showed partially decreased CXCR3 expression, and most assays used fresh PBMCs.

V usage is TRBV12-3 or TRBV12-4 and J usage is TRBJ2-2. Sequencing was done on a sample of memory CD8+ T cells from blood. The TCR comes from a human donor in good health. Some clones in this sample may be carry-over from other donors' samples. CDR3 region: CASSLGLNTGELFF.